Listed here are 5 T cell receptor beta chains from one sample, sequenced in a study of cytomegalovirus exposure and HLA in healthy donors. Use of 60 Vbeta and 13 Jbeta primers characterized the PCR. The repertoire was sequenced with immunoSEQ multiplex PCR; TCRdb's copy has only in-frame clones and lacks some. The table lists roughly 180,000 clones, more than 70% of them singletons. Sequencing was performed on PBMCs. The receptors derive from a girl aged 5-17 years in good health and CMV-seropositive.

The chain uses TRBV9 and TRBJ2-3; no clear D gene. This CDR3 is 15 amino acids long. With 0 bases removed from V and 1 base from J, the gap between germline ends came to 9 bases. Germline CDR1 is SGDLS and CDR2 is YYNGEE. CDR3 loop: CASSVALRRTDTQYF. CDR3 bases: TGTGCCAGCAGCGTAGCTTTGCGGCGCACAGATACGCAGTATTTT.

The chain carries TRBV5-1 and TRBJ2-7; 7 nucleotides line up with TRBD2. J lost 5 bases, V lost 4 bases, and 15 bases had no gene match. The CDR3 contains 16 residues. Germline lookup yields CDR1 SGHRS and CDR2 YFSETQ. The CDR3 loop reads CASSLGAGALLDEQYF. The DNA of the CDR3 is TGCGCCAGCAGCCTTGGGGCGGGAGCACTCCTCGACGAGCAGTACTTC.

The CDR3 region has the DNA TGTGCCAGCAGATTCACAGGGGAAGGGACAGATACGCAGTATTTT. This sequence encodes CASRFTGEGTDTQYF. The chain joins TRBV13 to TRBJ2-3, with TRBD1 matching 7 bases. V was pared by 6 bases and J by 3 bases, with 9 bases of the junction left unmatched. The germline gives CDR1 PRHDT, CDR2 FYEKMQ (reference sequence). The CDR3 is 15 residues long.

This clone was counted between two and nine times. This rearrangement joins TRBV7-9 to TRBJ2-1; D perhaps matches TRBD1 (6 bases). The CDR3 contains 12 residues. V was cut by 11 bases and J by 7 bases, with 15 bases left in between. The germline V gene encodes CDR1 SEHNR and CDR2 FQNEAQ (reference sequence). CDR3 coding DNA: TGTGCCGGATTTAGTACAGGGAATGAGCAGTTCTTC. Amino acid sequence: CAGFSTGNEQFF.

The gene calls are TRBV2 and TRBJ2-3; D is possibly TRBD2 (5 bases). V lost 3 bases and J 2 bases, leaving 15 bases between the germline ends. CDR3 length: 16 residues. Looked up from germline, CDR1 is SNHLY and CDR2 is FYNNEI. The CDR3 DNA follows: TGTGCCAGCAGTGATGGACGAAGAGGGAACACAGATACGCAGTATTTT. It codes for CASSDGRRGNTDTQYF.